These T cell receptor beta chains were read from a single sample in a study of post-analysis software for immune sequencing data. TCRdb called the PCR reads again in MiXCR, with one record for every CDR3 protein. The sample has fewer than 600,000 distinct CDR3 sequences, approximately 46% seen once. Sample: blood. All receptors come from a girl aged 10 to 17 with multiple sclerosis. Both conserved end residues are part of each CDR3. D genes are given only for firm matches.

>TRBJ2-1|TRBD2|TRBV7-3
CASSLASGPYNEQFF
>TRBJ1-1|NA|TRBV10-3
CASEGPTEAFF
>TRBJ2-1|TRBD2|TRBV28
CASSLWPSGRISSYNEQFF
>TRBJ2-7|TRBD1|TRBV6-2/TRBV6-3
CASSPPGTGTFEQYF
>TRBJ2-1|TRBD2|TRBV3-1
CASSQRAGGLFF
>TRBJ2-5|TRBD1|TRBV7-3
CASSLGDSVIQETQYF
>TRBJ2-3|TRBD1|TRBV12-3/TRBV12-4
CASSFRQGVDTQYF
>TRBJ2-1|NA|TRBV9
CASSVGGMMLAEQFF
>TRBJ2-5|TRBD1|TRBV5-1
CASSSYRGETQYF
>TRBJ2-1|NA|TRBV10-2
CASNLALEGEQFF
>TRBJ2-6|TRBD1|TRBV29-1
CSVEDRQGESWGANVLTF
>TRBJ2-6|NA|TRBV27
CASSLGGGAISTGANVRTF
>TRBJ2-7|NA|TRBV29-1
CSAAGRGRSYEQYF
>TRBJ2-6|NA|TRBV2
CASSSAPRGANVLTF
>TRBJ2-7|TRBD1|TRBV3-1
CASTQTGTYEQYF
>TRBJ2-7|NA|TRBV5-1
CASSLDWESYEQYF
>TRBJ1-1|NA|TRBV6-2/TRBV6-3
CASSYTSNTEAFF
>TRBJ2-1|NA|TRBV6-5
CATRFGQGAPNEQFF
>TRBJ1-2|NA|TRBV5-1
CASSPRGDVEGRNYGYTF
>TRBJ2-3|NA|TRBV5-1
CASSLAGGVGDTQYF
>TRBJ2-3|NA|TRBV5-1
CASSDGRVTDTQYF
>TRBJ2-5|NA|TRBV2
CASTQGAFWETQYF
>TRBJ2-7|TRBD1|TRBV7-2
CASTWDRVSEQYF
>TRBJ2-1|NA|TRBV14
CASSQVVSLWQFF
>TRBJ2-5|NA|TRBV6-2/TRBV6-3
CASSRDRQQETQYF
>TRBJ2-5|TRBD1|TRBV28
CASSSFRDRETQYF
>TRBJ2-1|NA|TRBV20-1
CSPRDRDFYNEQFF
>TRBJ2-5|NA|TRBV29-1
CSVETGQETQYF
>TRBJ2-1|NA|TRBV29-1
CSVDRVSYNEQFF
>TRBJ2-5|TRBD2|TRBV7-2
CASSLPGLEEETQYF
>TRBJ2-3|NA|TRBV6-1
CASRRSGSTDTQYF
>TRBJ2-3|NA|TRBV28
CASSFPQDSGTDTQYF
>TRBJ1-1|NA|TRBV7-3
CASSSGGPATEAFF
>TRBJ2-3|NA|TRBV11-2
CASSDLRGGATDTQYF
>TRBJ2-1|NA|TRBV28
CASSLMSNEQFF
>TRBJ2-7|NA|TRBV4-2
CASSQELLVETGLSYEQYF